Presented here are 27 T cell receptor beta chains from one specimen sequenced in a study of blood T cell repertoires in COVID-19. TCRdb's copy holds only in-frame clones and misses some; the assay was immunoSEQ multiplex PCR. Of around 150,000 clones listed, approximately 85% are singletons. Source material: peripheral blood. These receptors all stem from a man between 60 and 75 years old with active or convalescent COVID-19.

The J gene is TRBJ1-2, the V gene TRBV12-3 or TRBV12-4; no reliable D call. V lost 8 bases and J 7 bases, leaving 14 bases between the germline ends. The CDR3 has 12 residues. Here the CDR3 DNA reads TGTGCCAGCCTCACGAGGCCTGCTGGCTACACCTTC. Residues: CASLTRPAGYTF.

The V call is TRBV25-1, the J call TRBJ2-2, with D possibly matching TRBD2 (6 bases). The CDR3 has 13 amino acids. The ends were cut back, 8 bases at V and 8 bases at J, with 15 bases in the middle. Germline V gene lookup returns CDR1 MGHDK and CDR2 SYGVNS. CDR3 amino acids: CASQLRLVGELFF. The CDR3 DNA sequence: TGTGCCAGCCAACTTAGACTAGTGGGGGAGCTGTTTTTT.

The chain combines TRBV5-1 with TRBJ1-1, with D unresolved. The CDR3 consists of 15 residues. CDR1 and CDR2 from the germline V gene are SGHRS and YFSETQ. Trimming left V 1 base short and J 7 bases short, with 17 bases between. The chain's CDR3 is CASSLTLQLSGEAFF. In DNA, the CDR3 is TGCGCCAGCAGCTTGACTCTACAGTTGAGCGGTGAAGCTTTCTTT.

This chain links TRBV9 with TRBJ1-3; D remains unclear. CDR3 length: 16 residues. The ends were cut back, 4 bases at V and 0 bases at J, with 14 bases in the middle. Germline V gene data show CDR1 as SGDLS and CDR2 as YYNGEE. The CDR3 loop reads CASSPRSEGSGNTIYF. CDR3 coding DNA: TGTGCCAGCAGCCCTCGATCCGAGGGCTCTGGAAACACCATATATTTT.

This clone appeared once. The chain employs TRBV5-5 and TRBJ1-2; 10 bases align to TRBD1. The trim removed 4 bases at V and 6 bases at J, leaving 3 bases unmatched. CDR3 length equals 13 residues. Germline CDR1 reads SGHKS; CDR2 reads YYEKEE (reference sequence). The CDR3 nucleotides are TGTGCCAGCAGCCAAGGGACAGGGGATGGCTACACCTTC. This codes for CASSQGTGDGYTF. The variable domain in full, completed from reference TRBV5-5 and TRBJ1-2, reads DAGVTQSPTHLIKTRGQQVTLRCSPISGHKSVSWYQQVLGQGPQFIFQYYEKEERGRGNFPDRFSARQFPNYSSELNVNALLLGDSALYLCASSQGTGDGYTFGSGTRLTVV.

The chain links TRBV5-4 to TRBJ2-7; TRBD2 agrees at 15 bases. J gave up 2 bases and V 0 bases, and 3 bases lay outside the gene matches. Germline values: CDR1 SGHNT, CDR2 YYREEE (reference sequence). This CDR3 spans 17 amino acids. In DNA form, the CDR3 reads TGTGCCAGCAGCTTGGACAGGACTAGCGGGGGGGCCTACGAGCAGTACTTC. Protein: CASSLDRTSGGAYEQYF.

This clone was seen only a few times. The chain carries TRBV7-2 and TRBJ2-7, with TRBD2 identical over 10 bases. The ends lost 2 bases at V and 0 bases at J; junction bases unmatched: 7. The CDR3 covers 17 residues. The germline V gene has CDR1 SGHTA and CDR2 FQGNSA. The CDR3: CASSLSVAGGFSYEQYF. The DNA for the CDR3 is TGTGCCAGCAGCTTATCCGTAGCGGGAGGTTTCTCCTACGAGCAGTACTTC.

V and J are TRBV14 and TRBJ2-3; 13 bases agree with TRBD2. Germline-derived CDR1 and CDR2 are SGHDN and FVKESK. V was pared by 4 bases and J by 6 bases, with 10 bases of the junction left unmatched. The CDR3 spans 17 residues. This chain's CDR3 is CASSPRTSGGPTDTQYF. In DNA form, the CDR3 reads TGTGCCAGCAGCCCCCGGACTAGCGGGGGCCCCACGGATACGCAGTATTTT.

This chain links TRBV6-5 with TRBJ1-4, with 8 bases lining up with TRBD1. The junction had 7 bases not matched to a gene; V was cut back by 6 bases and J by 7 bases. This CDR3 spans 14 amino acids. CDR1 is MNHEY and CDR2 is SVGAGI in the germline V gene. As DNA, the CDR3 is TGTGCCAGCAGCAGGACAGGGTTTGGTGAAAAACTGTTTTTT. Protein: CASSRTGFGEKLFF.

The chain couples TRBV18 to TRBJ1-1; 7 positions agree with TRBD1. The germline gives CDR1 KGHSH, CDR2 LQKENI. With V trimmed by 3 bases and J by 1 base, 5 bases remained unmatched. This CDR3 is built from 15 residues. The DNA for the CDR3 is TGTGCCAGCTCACCCAACAGGGGCCCGAACACTGAAGCTTTCTTT. Amino acids: CASSPNRGPNTEAFF.

In this sample, this clone turned up a few times. V gene TRBV5-1 combines with J gene TRBJ2-1; D might be TRBD2 (5 bases). Trimming removed 4 bases from V and 7 bases from J, with 15 bases in between. Germline V gene sequence: CDR1 SGHRS, CDR2 YFSETQ. CDR3 length: 14 residues. In DNA form, the CDR3 reads TGCGCCAGCAGCCCGGCTCTGTCGGGGAATGAGCAGTTCTTC. Its translation: CASSPALSGNEQFF.

V and J are TRBV7-6 and TRBJ1-2, with D unresolved. V was cut by 1 base and J by 2 bases, with 5 bases left in between. CDR3 length: 13 amino acids. Germline V CDR1 and CDR2: SGHVS, FNYEAQ. CDR3 protein: CASSLDQNYGYTF. CDR3 nucleotide sequence: TGTGCCAGCAGCTTAGATCAGAACTATGGCTACACCTTC.

The chain recombines TRBV9 with TRBJ1-2; 7 bases match TRBD1. The germline V gene has CDR1 SGDLS and CDR2 YYNGEE. The CDR3 contains 17 residues. V gave up 1 base and J gave up 4 bases; unmatched junction bases: 13. CDR3 amino acids: CASSVSASAGGIYGYTF. The CDR3 nucleotides are TGTGCCAGCAGCGTATCCGCCAGCGCAGGGGGGATCTATGGCTACACCTTC.

The V call is TRBV6-1, the J call TRBJ1-5; a possible D gene is TRBD1 (6 bases). The V end was cut by 0 bases, the J end by 3 bases, with 15 bases between. Per germline, CDR1 MNHNS and CDR2 SASEGT. The CDR3 contains 17 residues. As DNA, the CDR3 is TGTGCCAGCAGTGAAGCGGGCTTAGGACAGAACAATCAGCCCCAGCATTTT. As protein: CASSEAGLGQNNQPQHF.

V usage is TRBV3-1 (or the pseudogene TRBV3-2) and J usage is TRBJ2-1; 9 nucleotides align to TRBD2. The trim removed 6 bases at V and 3 bases at J, leaving 3 bases unmatched. The germline V gene encodes CDR1 LGHDT and CDR2 YNNKEL (reference sequence). This CDR3 has 14 amino acids. The CDR3 DNA reads TGTGCCAGCAGAACTAGCGGGCTCTACAATGAGCAGTTCTTC. Its protein is CASRTSGLYNEQFF.

The chain joins TRBV10-3 to TRBJ1-2, with D maybe TRBD1 (6 bases). This CDR3 comprises 15 residues. Germline CDR1 and CDR2: ENHRY and SYGVKD. The V and J ends lost 4 bases and 5 bases respectively, with 17 bases between them. CDR3 sequence: CAISVGAAGVYGYTF. The CDR3 DNA sequence: TGTGCCATCAGTGTGGGGGCAGCGGGAGTTTATGGCTACACCTTC.

The V and J genes are TRBV10-2 and TRBJ1-3; D is undetermined. The V gene's germline CDR1 is WSHSY and CDR2 SAAADI. This CDR3 has 13 amino acids. The V gene lost 0 bases and the J gene lost 8 bases, with 8 bases spanning the gap. CDR3 DNA sequence: TGCGCCAGCAGTGAGTCTTGGGGAGACACCATATATTTT. Amino acids: CASSESWGDTIYF.

This clone has just a few counts. The chain uses TRBV12-3 or TRBV12-4 and TRBJ1-2; 8 bases agree with TRBD1. This CDR3 has 12 amino acids. J was trimmed by 8 bases and V by 5 bases; bases with no gene match: 4. This CDR3 is CASSQDRDGYTF. CDR3 DNA sequence: TGTGCCAGCAGTCAGGACAGGGACGGCTACACCTTC.

The chain couples TRBV4-1 to TRBJ2-1; D not resolved. V was clipped by 0 bases and J by 5 bases, with 8 bases between them. CDR1 MGHRA and CDR2 YSYEKL come from the germline V gene. This CDR3 is 14 amino acids long. The CDR3 DNA reads as TGCGCCAGCAGCCAAGAGAGGTCCAACAATGAGCAGTTCTTC. Its translation is CASSQERSNNEQFF.

This chain connects TRBV19 to TRBJ2-6, with D hard to call. Trimming removed 6 bases at V and 4 bases at J, with 10 bases between. Germline values: CDR1 LNHDA, CDR2 SQIVND (reference sequence). The CDR3 length is 14 residues. DNA for the CDR3: TGTGCCAGTAGCAGTGTGTCCGGGGCCAACGTCCTGACTTTC. Its protein product is CASSSVSGANVLTF.

This clone came up a few times. The rearrangement joins TRBV11-2 to TRBJ2-1, with D possibly being TRBD2 (5 bases). Germline V CDR1 and CDR2: SGHAT, FQNNGV. Trimming shortened V by 6 bases and J by 5 bases, and 11 bases separated the two germline ends. The CDR3 sequence is 13 residues long. CDR3 nucleotide sequence: TGTGCCAGCAGTCCGGGGTACGACAATGAGCAGTTCTTC. This codes for CASSPGYDNEQFF.

The J gene is TRBJ1-1, the V gene TRBV2; D gene unclear. This CDR3 is built from 14 residues. V lost 7 bases and J lost 5, with 17 bases in between. CDR1 and CDR2 (germline): SNHLY, FYNNEI. In nucleotides, the CDR3 is TGTGCCAGCACCCTGGACGGACTGGGGACTGAAGCTTTCTTT. This gives the protein CASTLDGLGTEAFF. The variable domain in full, with the rest retrieved from reference TRBV2 and TRBJ1-1, is EPEVTQTPSHQVTQMGQEVILRCVPISNHLYFYWYRQILGQKVEFLVSFYNNEISEKSEIFDDQFSVERPDGSNFTLKIRSTKLEDSAMYFCASTLDGLGTEAFFGQGTRLTVV.

J is TRBJ2-7 and V is TRBV18; perhaps TRBD2 as D (6 bases). Germline V gives CDR1 KGHSH, CDR2 LQKENI. The V end was cut by 3 bases, the J end by 3 bases, with 12 bases between. This CDR3 has 14 amino acids. The CDR3 loop is CASSPGLIFYEQYF. The CDR3 DNA is TGTGCCAGCTCACCGGGACTCATATTCTACGAGCAGTACTTC.

The gene calls are TRBV18 and TRBJ2-1; D is ambiguous. The V end was cut by 4 bases, the J end by 6 bases, with 7 bases between. CDR1 is KGHSH and CDR2 is LQKENI in the germline V gene. CDR3 length: 12 amino acids. The CDR3 DNA follows: TGTGCCAGCTCACGAGGTTCCAATGAGCAGTTCTTC. It translates to CASSRGSNEQFF.

J is TRBJ2-5 and V is TRBV2; a weak D match, TRBD2 (5 bases). This CDR3 spans 15 amino acids. Trimming took 1 base from V and 7 from J, leaving 16 bases between them. Germline V gene lookup returns CDR1 SNHLY and CDR2 FYNNEI. Written as DNA, the CDR3 is TGTGCCAGCAGTGAAGTCCCTAGCACTGAAGGGACCCAGTACTTC. Encoded protein: CASSEVPSTEGTQYF.

The V gene is TRBV6-5, the J gene TRBJ2-7; 7 bases fit TRBD1. J was trimmed by 3 bases and V by 6 bases; bases with no gene match: 8. Germline V CDR1 and CDR2: MNHEY, SVGAGI. The CDR3 is 14 residues long. Here the CDR3 DNA reads TGTGCCAGCAGGCCCCCGGGACAGATCTACGAGCAGTACTTC. Encoded protein: CASRPPGQIYEQYF.

The rearrangement links TRBV3-1 (or the pseudogene TRBV3-2) to TRBJ2-1; 7 bases match TRBD1. In germline, CDR1 is LGHDT, CDR2 YNNKEL (reference sequence). The length of the CDR3 is 14 residues. V trimming: 4 bases; J trimming: 13 bases; junction bases outside the gene matches: 13. Here the CDR3 reads CASSPERGTELQFF. For the CDR3, the DNA is TGTGCCAGCAGCCCAGAGAGAGGGACAGAGCTTCAGTTCTTC.